A single T cell receptor (beta chain) is shown here with its context. Its antigen remains unidentified. CDR3 length: 16 amino acids. With V trimmed by 5 bases and J by 5 bases, 9 bases remained unmatched. Germline assignment: CDR1 MRHNA and CDR2 SNTAGT. Profiled with immunoSEQ multiplex PCR; TCRdb holds only in-frame clones, not every one. The data contain 400,000 or so clones, 75% to 90% of them seen just once; the ten biggest clones take up 3.5%. This sample was taken from a study of Ad26.COV2.S vaccination and SARS-CoV-2 variants. Study observations and caveats: Placebo recipients trailed vaccine recipients in spike-specific TCR breadth.

Treatment noted: about 20 received Ad26.COV2.S at low or high dose, single or two shots; several received placebo; per-sample allocation not given. At day 63 after the first vaccine or placebo injection, samples were drawn. The clonotype was recovered from a person aged 18 to 65 who received the Ad26.COV2.S COVID-19 vaccine or a placebo. The sequencing used peripheral blood, collected in a trial of Ad26.COV2.S vaccine versus placebo. This chain connects TRBV6-4 to TRBJ2-2; 9 bases map to TRBD1. The CDR3 reads CASSNTGGAGTGELFF. Here the CDR3 DNA reads TGTGCCAGCAGTAACACAGGGGGCGCTGGAACCGGGGAGCTGTTTTTT.